This T cell receptor beta chain stems from a study of chemoradiotherapy in HPV16-positive cancers. The assay was immunoSEQ multiplex PCR, and TCRdb's table has in-frame clones only and misses some. The table shows 55,000 to 85,000 clones, with around nine tenths occurring only once. Trimming took 3 bases from V and 1 from J, leaving 6 bases between them. This CDR3 comprises 13 residues. Germline V gene data show CDR1 as MDHEN and CDR2 as SYDVKM. This clone was recorded only once. V gene TRBV28 combines with J gene TRBJ1-1; D uncertain. The material was blood, obtained from a patient who underwent chemoradiotherapy. The sequence was obtained from a human donor with HPV-associated anogenital cancer. The CDR3 region has the DNA TGTGCCAGCAGTTTCGGAGGGAACACTGAAGCTTTCTTT. Translating it yields CASSFGGNTEAFF.